The following is a TCR beta chain sequence with its context. TCRdb ran MiXCR on the RT-PCR reads and lists one entry per CDR3 protein. The table shows roughly 550,000 distinct CDR3 sequences, with around a quarter occurring only once. This sample was taken from a study of response to subunit inactivated influenza vaccine. Germline V gene sequence: CDR1 LGHNA, CDR2 YSLEER. The CDR3 has 12 amino acids. The V gene lost 1 base and the J gene lost 9 bases, with 9 bases spanning the gap. Separately, the same data were catalogued under a study of T cells expressing NK-cell markers. That report adds: For TCR beta, cDNA was produced by 5'RACE template switching with UMIs. From sorted CD3+CD56+NKG2C+, CD3+CD56+NKG2C- and CD3+CD56-NKG2C+ T cells came the TCR beta repertoires. Most of the eight sequenced donors tested HCMV-seropositive; one tested seronegative.

Sequences were derived from CD4+ T cells sorted from PBMCs, sampled about 11 days after vaccination. The rearrangement joins TRBV4-3 to TRBJ1-1; D possibly corresponds to TRBD1 (5 bases). This TCR was sampled from a man aged 45 to 65 who received an inactivated influenza vaccine. The CDR3 protein is CASSQGQGQAFF. The DNA for the CDR3 is TGCGCCAGCAGCCAAGGTCAGGGTCAAGCTTTCTTT.